Listed below are T cell receptor beta chains from one sample, sequenced in a study of CD8+ T cells in alopecia areata. Libraries were prepared by immunoSEQ multiplex PCR; TCRdb keeps only in-frame clonotypes and omits some of them. The data hold about 270,000 clones, with over 45% observed a single time. The source was CD4+ T cells sorted from blood, collected at approximately week 51, from a patient treated with tofacitinib. These receptor sequences come from a human donor with alopecia areata. Both conserved end residues are part of each CDR3. The order of the fields is J gene, V gene, CDR3 protein.

>TRBJ2-5|TRBV29-1
CSVESRGKTQYF
>TRBJ1-4|TRBV5-6
CASSLVQGKNEKLFF
>TRBJ2-5|TRBV19
CASSIGQGNQETQYF
>TRBJ2-5|TRBV9
CASSVVASGGPEGETQYF
>TRBJ2-7|TRBV4-3
CASSHTQGYEQYF
>TRBJ1-2|TRBV6-1
CASSEAGGSDYGYTF
>TRBJ1-2|TRBV6-5
CASSYFAQGTYGYTF
>TRBJ2-3|TRBV13
CASSQTTDTQYF
>TRBJ2-1|TRBV7-6
CASSPRTSGGAYNEQFF
>TRBJ2-3|TRBV14
CASSLQDTQYF
>TRBJ1-5|TRBV15
CATSRGGTGALSNQPQHF
>TRBJ2-4|TRBV7-2
CASSLGGGKNIQYF
>TRBJ1-5|TRBV19
CASNSYGQGKGNQPQHF
>TRBJ2-5|TRBV29-1
CSVDPEDQYF
>TRBJ1-1|TRBV29-1
CSAEGGTEAFF
>TRBJ1-1|TRBV6-5
CASSYMEGFRSTEAFF
>TRBJ2-7|TRBV27
CASSVLGPGSYEQYF
>TRBJ1-1|TRBV6-6
CASTDRTTSMNTEAFF
>TRBJ1-2|TRBV27
CASSAGPFYGYTF
>TRBJ1-2|TRBV29-1
CSVDTSTGFAYGYTF
>TRBJ2-5|TRBV29-1
CSGGTGEETQYF
>TRBJ1-1|TRBV5-1
CASSSEGKGTEAFF
>TRBJ2-3|TRBV29-1
CSVPRNLVDTQYF
>-|TRBV29-1
CSVKPGGSYEQYF
>TRBJ2-1|TRBV2
CASRDGRGYNEQFF
>TRBJ2-6|TRBV9
CASSVGGTLSGANVLTF
>TRBJ2-3|TRBV6-4
CASSPGVLPDTQYF
>TRBJ1-1|TRBV30
CAWSEGVDTEAFF
>TRBJ1-4|TRBV6-5
CASSRGTTNEKLFF
>TRBJ2-5|TRBV5-1
CASNFGTAEETQYF
>TRBJ2-7|TRBV6-6
CASSRPDGSYEQYF
>TRBJ2-7|TRBV25-1
CASCPGQGTYEQYF
>TRBJ1-2|TRBV19
CASSQGVSGYTF
>TRBJ1-2|TRBV4-3
CASSDQWGNGYTF
>TRBJ1-2|TRBV27
CASSSGTTNYGYTF
>TRBJ2-7|TRBV18
CASSPPAPYEQYF
>TRBJ2-5|TRBV30
CAWSVRPGGLETQYF
>TRBJ2-5|TRBV6-6
CASSRGQGTQETQYF
>TRBJ1-4|TRBV7-9
CASSAGGIGQGKPEKLFF
>TRBJ2-7|TRBV25-1
CASRSTYEQYF
>TRBJ1-1|TRBV30
CAWSVQGLNTEAFF
>TRBJ1-2|TRBV29-1
CSVEEGLVANYGYTF
>TRBJ2-7|TRBV4-2
CASSANDRGPASYEQYF
>TRBJ1-2|TRBV29-1
CSGAGGFGDGYTF
>TRBJ2-5|TRBV4-2
CASSQAGASGVQETQYF
>TRBJ1-5|TRBV30
CAWDRGNQPQHF
>TRBJ2-1|TRBV9
CASSAGTDNEQFF
>TRBJ2-7|TRBV19
CASSGSGTSGGSEQYF
>TRBJ1-2|TRBV9
CASSVDASGRGYTF
>TRBJ2-1|TRBV7-2
CASSLRVDEQFF
>TRBJ2-1|TRBV19
CASSIQAHYNEQFF
>TRBJ2-5|TRBV29-1
CSVEAGPSVGETQYF
>TRBJ2-7|TRBV15
CATSRDSGGGSYEQYF
>TRBJ2-5|TRBV10-3
CAIRGGGETQYF
>TRBJ2-7|TRBV30
CAFLGLAGAKYEQYF
>TRBJ2-2|TRBV27
CASSFGRGQPNTGELFF
>TRBJ1-6|TRBV18
CASSPKGNSPLHF
>TRBJ2-5|TRBV29-1
CSVQTSGGGETQYF